This T cell receptor beta chain was sequenced for a study of blood T cell repertoires in COVID-19. Study context: Nucleic acid was either cDNA or gDNA, and it came from T cells, B-cell-depleted T cells, or PBMCs.

Under the authors' procedure: Amplification from reference gene primers served as the basis for estimated nucleated cell counts. Here immunoSEQ multiplex PCR was the method, and the copy in TCRdb shows in-frame clones only, minus some. V and J calls and clone size are as listed in that table; D and trimming were resolved from the DNA. Counted here are 25,000 to 30,000 clones, roughly nine tenths occurring once; the ten biggest clones make up 2.7%. Germline V gene lookup returns CDR1 LNHDA and CDR2 SQIVND (reference sequence). The CDR3 has 17 amino acids. The V segment lost 3 bases and the J segment 7 bases; nucleotides outside the gene matches: 17.

This clonotype was obtained from a human donor in a cohort sampled during active COVID-19. Sequencing input: peripheral blood. The rearrangement uses TRBV19 and TRBJ2-7; the match to TRBD1 covers 8 bases. The CDR3 DNA reads TGTGCCAGTAGTATCAGAGTCGGGACAGGCAGTCATGGGGAGCAGTACTTC. It translates to CASSIRVGTGSHGEQYF.